This TCR beta chain stems from a study of T cells in Graves' hyperthyroidism and ophthalmopathy. The investigators amplified TCR beta CDR3 regions from RNA transcripts. Carried out on the TCR CDR3, a first-round RT-PCR used the HTBI primer set. Via MiXCR, TCRdb re-called the multiplex PCR reads, giving one row per CDR3 protein. The sample yields under 250,000 distinct CDR3 sequences, more than 20% seen once. The count of this clonotype is one. Under 3 months was the duration of disease in ophthalmopathy patients, who also had a Clinical Activity Score of at least 3 and a NOSPECS grade of at least 4. The study left out patients who had uncontrolled infection, other autoimmune disease, pregnancy or lactation. Diagnostic decisions used clinical symptoms, serum thyroxine and TRAb, thyroid ultrasound and orbital computed tomography. Unmatched junction bases numbered 10, after V lost 3 bases and J lost 3 bases. Germline V gene data show CDR1 as DFQATT and CDR2 as SNEGSKA (reference sequence). The CDR3 loop spans 16 amino acids.

The source is a woman in her forties with Graves' ophthalmopathy. This chain uses TRBV20-1 with TRBJ2-7, with 11 positions matching TRBD1. The sequenced sample was blood. This CDR3 reads CSASQTGQGAGYEQYF. The CDR3 DNA follows: TGCAGTGCTAGTCAAACAGGACAGGGGGCAGGCTACGAGCAGTACTTC.